The entry that follows covers one T cell receptor beta chain sequence. The data derive from a study of CD8+ T cells in alopecia areata. The treatment is: oral pan-JAK inhibitor, 5-10 mg twice daily. cDNA prepared by RNA extraction and subsequent reverse transcription served as the template for sequencing. Data came from immunoSEQ multiplex PCR; TCRdb stores just in-frame clones and leaves some out. The sample comprises under 150,000 clones, over 60% of which are singletons, and around 5.4% rests with the top ten. The CDR3 totals 19 residues. Trimming pared 1 base from V and 8 bases from J, leaving 26 bases between. Germline assignment: CDR1 SGHVS and CDR2 FQNEAQ.

The specimen was CD4+ T cells sorted from blood, collected at week 4, from a patient treated with tofacitinib. The chain couples TRBV7-8 to TRBJ1-4, with a tentative D call TRBD1 (6 bases). This receptor was identified in a human donor with alopecia areata. In DNA, the CDR3 is TGTGCCAGCAGCTTAGACGCGGGCCCTACGAGACAGGCTAGGGAAAAACTGTTTTTT. Translated: CASSLDAGPTRQAREKLFF.